Each of the 23 T cell receptor beta chains below was sequenced from the same sample in a study of immune cell composition in non-small cell lung cancer. Assay: immunoSEQ multiplex PCR; the TCRdb copy retains only in-frame clones and omits some. Among about 9,100 clones listed, about two thirds were seen once. The sequencing input was lung tumor tissue. The source of these receptors is a human donor with non-small cell lung cancer.

This clone is labeled large (0.1 to 1%). The chain is built from TRBV4-1 and TRBJ2-2; D call uncertain. The CDR3 length is 15 residues. The V gene's germline CDR1 is MGHRA and CDR2 YSYEKL. Deletions cut 4 bases from V and 0 bases from J, with 9 bases between. CDR3 coding DNA: TGCGCCAGCAGCCCGCGGAACTCGAACACCGGGGAGCTGTTTTTT. Protein sequence: CASSPRNSNTGELFF.

The chain carries TRBV6-6 and TRBJ1-5; D perhaps matches TRBD1 (5 bases). Germline-derived CDR1 and CDR2 are MNHNY and SVGAGI (reference sequence). The CDR3 covers 13 residues. V was shortened by 9 bases and J by 2 bases, with 11 bases between the two germline ends. CDR3 residues: CASGGNRNQPQHF. The DNA for the CDR3 is TGTGCCAGTGGGGGAAATCGCAATCAGCCCCAGCATTTT.

This chain uses TRBV5-1 with TRBJ1-2; 8 nucleotides line up with TRBD1. The junction had 6 bases not matched to a gene; V was cut back by 0 bases and J by 2 bases. This CDR3 spans 16 amino acids. CDR1 is SGHRS and CDR2 is YFSETQ in the germline V gene. The CDR3 sequence is CASSLGAGGSNYGYTF. The CDR3 bases are TGCGCCAGCAGCTTGGGGGCAGGGGGCTCCAACTATGGCTACACCTTC.

The chain couples TRBV18 to TRBJ2-5, with 8 bases matching TRBD1. The CDR3 contains 15 residues. Trimming cost V 5 bases and J 4 bases; bases outside gene matches: 9. Germline CDR1 is KGHSH and CDR2 is LQKENI. DNA of the CDR3: TGTGCCAGCTCAACAGGACAGGGTCTGTTAGAGACCCAGTACTTC. It specifies CASSTGQGLLETQYF.

This chain links TRBV6-1 with TRBJ1-5; D gene unclear. This CDR3 is 15 amino acids long. Germline-derived CDR1 and CDR2 are MNHNS and SASEGT. The V and J ends lost 3 bases and 4 bases respectively, with 13 bases between them. The CDR3, as DNA: TGTGCCAGCAGTGAGATGAGAGGGTATAATCAGCCCCAGCATTTT. The encoded protein is CASSEMRGYNQPQHF.

The J gene is TRBJ1-2, the V gene TRBV6-4; possibly TRBD1 for D (5 bases). The CDR3 is 15 residues long. V was clipped by 6 bases and J by 2 bases, with 16 bases between them. CDR1 is MRHNA, CDR2 SNTAGT, per germline. The CDR3, as DNA: TGTGCCAGCAGCCGGGAAGGGGAAGGGAACTATGGCTACACCTTC. The encoded protein is CASSREGEGNYGYTF.

The table lists this clone with a count of one. V usage is TRBV6-5 and J usage is TRBJ2-3, with unresolved D. From germline, CDR1 is MNHEY and CDR2 SVGAGI. Trimming left V 0 bases short and J 5 bases short, with 6 bases between. This CDR3 spans 13 amino acids. CDR3 amino acids: CASSYSLGDTQYF. The CDR3 DNA reads as TGTGCCAGCAGTTACTCTCTGGGAGATACGCAGTATTTT.

The rearrangement joins TRBV5-6 to TRBJ2-7; D is unresolved. Germline loops: CDR1 SGHDT, CDR2 YYEEEE. The CDR3 length is 12 residues. Deletions cut 0 bases from V and 3 bases from J, with 4 bases between. This CDR3 is CASSLDYYEQYF. The CDR3, as DNA: TGTGCCAGCAGCTTGGACTACTACGAGCAGTACTTC.

The rearrangement uses TRBV2 and TRBJ1-1, with D unresolved. This CDR3 contains 13 residues. V was trimmed by 5 bases and J by 1 base, leaving 8 bases between them. Germline CDR1 SNHLY, CDR2 FYNNEI. CDR3 DNA sequence: TGTGCCAGCAGTCGAGATCCGAACACTGAAGCTTTCTTT. This sequence encodes CASSRDPNTEAFF.

The CDR3 coding sequence is TGCGCCAGCAGCCGGATCAGGGAGCCCTACAATGAGCAGTTCTTC. It is translated as CASSRIREPYNEQFF. This rearrangement joins TRBV4-1 to TRBJ2-1, with D tentatively TRBD1 or TRBD2 (5 bases each). The V gene's germline CDR1 is MGHRA and CDR2 YSYEKL. The CDR3 is made up of 15 amino acids. V lost 4 bases to trimming and J lost 2 bases, with 12 bases between them.

This clone came up a few times. This sequence joins TRBV7-2 and TRBJ2-2, with 8 positions matching TRBD2. The V gene's germline CDR1 is SGHTA and CDR2 FQGNSA. This CDR3 is built from 19 residues. J lost 5 bases, V lost 2 bases, and 16 bases had no gene match. The CDR3 loop is CASSLRSGGGRVGTGELFF. CDR3 nucleotides: TGTGCCAGCAGCTTAAGGTCCGGGGGGGGGCGAGTGGGAACCGGGGAGCTGTTTTTT.

This clone has only one observation. The chain is built from TRBV5-1 and TRBJ2-1; no firm D call. The CDR3 sequence is 12 residues long. Germline loops: CDR1 SGHRS, CDR2 YFSETQ. V lost 0 bases to trimming and J lost 11 bases, with 9 bases between them. CDR3 coding DNA: TGCGCCAGCAGCTTGGGGTTACGGCAGCAGTTCTTC. Amino acid sequence: CASSLGLRQQFF.

This clone came up once. J is TRBJ2-2 and V is TRBV9; no firm D call. V shed 0 bases and J shed 7 bases, with 4 bases lying between them. CDR3 length: 12 amino acids. Germline V CDR1 and CDR2: SGDLS, YYNGEE. CDR3 in amino acids: CASSVDGGELFF. CDR3 DNA: TGTGCCAGCAGCGTAGATGGCGGGGAGCTGTTTTTT.

This rearrangement joins TRBV4-2 to TRBJ2-5; D is uncertain. Germline CDR1 LGHNA, CDR2 YNFKEQ. The germline V and J ends were trimmed by 0 bases and 2 bases, with 7 bases remaining between them. This CDR3 has 14 amino acids. CDR3 sequence: CASSQEGLQETQYF. CDR3 coding DNA: TGTGCCAGCAGCCAAGAGGGCCTACAAGAGACCCAGTACTTC.

This chain links TRBV6-5 with TRBJ2-7; TRBD1 agrees at 7 bases. V lost 6 bases, J lost 7 bases, and 6 bases stayed unmatched. The CDR3 runs 12 residues. Germline V gene sequence: CDR1 MNHEY, CDR2 SVGAGI. CDR3 residues: CASSRGTGEQYF. The CDR3 DNA follows: TGTGCCAGCAGCAGGGGGACGGGGGAGCAGTACTTC.

DNA for the CDR3: TGCGCCAGCAGCCAAACAGGGGCCGCGGGAAACATTCAGTACTTC. Protein product: CASSQTGAAGNIQYF. The gene calls are TRBV4-1 and TRBJ2-4; 7 nucleotides match TRBD1. The V gene's germline CDR1 is MGHRA and CDR2 YSYEKL. Trimming removed 2 bases from V and 6 bases from J; junction bases left unmatched: 7. The CDR3 is made up of 15 amino acids.

This chain links TRBV6-1 with TRBJ1-1; the match to TRBD1 covers 9 bases. The trim removed 6 bases at V and 7 bases at J, leaving 3 bases unmatched. This CDR3 region has 12 residues. The germline V gene encodes CDR1 MNHNS and CDR2 SASEGT. The CDR3 protein is CASRTGQGEAFF. The CDR3 DNA follows: TGTGCCAGCAGGACGGGACAGGGTGAAGCTTTCTTT.

This sequence joins TRBV29-1 and TRBJ2-4; 10 bases line up with TRBD1. The CDR3 consists of 14 residues. V lost 1 base and J lost 8; bases outside the gene matches: 5. CDR1 and CDR2 from the germline V gene are SQVTM and ANQGSEA. CDR3 nucleotides: TGCAGCGTTGAAGTAAGCGGACAGGGGGACATTCAGTACTTC. Translation gives CSVEVSGQGDIQYF.

Regarding this clone: A read error may account for a junction end that differs from germline. The genes are TRBV30 and TRBJ1-1; no firm D call. Germline loops: CDR1 GTSNPN, CDR2 SVGIG (reference sequence). This CDR3 spans 14 amino acids. The CDR3 spells CAWKVGASNAEAFF. The DNA of the CDR3 is TGTGCCTGGAAGGTCGGAGCTTCGAACGCTGAAGCTTTCTTT.

There are a few counts of this clone. The V gene is TRBV6-4, the J gene TRBJ1-2; D remains unclear. This CDR3 has 15 amino acids. Germline V lookup: CDR1 MRHNA, CDR2 SNTAGT. V lost 1 base, J lost 4 bases, and 13 bases lay in between. The CDR3 region has the DNA TGTGCCAGCAGTGACTTGTCGGATTCCGCCTATGGCTACACCTTC. This sequence encodes CASSDLSDSAYGYTF.

This clone was recorded a few times. The chain combines TRBV19 with TRBJ1-2; D is undetermined. The V gene lost 5 bases and the J gene lost 1 base, with 8 bases spanning the gap. In germline, CDR1 is LNHDA, CDR2 SQIVND (reference sequence). CDR3 length: 13 residues. CDR3 in DNA: TGTGCCAGTAGTGCCACTATTAACTATGGCTACACCTTC. Its protein product is CASSATINYGYTF.

The chain uses TRBV7-8 and TRBJ1-6, with 8 bases identical to TRBD1. This CDR3 is 14 amino acids long. The V gene's germline CDR1 is SGHVS and CDR2 FQNEAQ. J was trimmed by 8 bases and V by 5 bases; bases with no gene match: 5. The CDR3 nucleotides are TGTGCCAGCAGCCCAGGGACAGGTCATTCACCCCTCCACTTT. This codes for CASSPGTGHSPLHF.

This clone occurred a few times. This chain joins TRBV9 and TRBJ1-2; tentatively, D is TRBD1 (6 bases). The CDR3 is 13 amino acids. V was trimmed by 4 bases and J by 4 bases, leaving 11 bases between them. CDR1 SGDLS and CDR2 YYNGEE come from the germline V gene. This CDR3 is CASSRGGVYGYTF. CDR3 DNA sequence: TGTGCCAGCAGCCGAGGGGGGGTCTATGGCTACACCTTC.